A selection of T cell receptor beta chains follows, all from one sample in a study of cytomegalovirus exposure and HLA in healthy donors. Assay: immunoSEQ multiplex PCR; the TCRdb copy retains only in-frame clones and omits some. The profile shows over 130,000 clones, roughly 72% of them singletons. Sequencing was performed on PBMCs. The source is a man aged 35 to 55 in good health and CMV-seronegative. Both conserved end residues are part of each CDR3. The D gene is left open where the match is weak. Not all rows give a size; the values are once, few, many and, for expanded clones, a class.

D	V	J	size	CDR3	DNA
-	TRBV4-3	TRBJ2-3	-	CASSQDLPGWGTDTQYF	TGCGCCAGCAGCCAAGACCTCCCGGGATGGGGCACAGATACGCAGTATTTT
TRBD1	TRBV6-5	TRBJ2-7	-	CASSYSTGGDEQYF	TGTGCCAGCAGTTACTCGACAGGGGGGGACGAGCAGTACTTC
TRBD1	TRBV7-8	TRBJ1-4	-	CASSLPTGNDEKLFF	TGTGCCAGCAGCCTCCCGACAGGGAACGATGAAAAACTGTTTTTT
-	TRBV23-1	TRBJ1-4	-	CASSQPGGAEIEKLFF	TGCGCCAGCAGTCAGCCCGGAGGGGCGGAAATTGAAAAACTGTTTTTT
TRBD2	TRBV7-8	TRBJ2-1	-	CASSWTSSYEQFF	TGTGCCAGCAGCTGGACTAGCTCCTATGAGCAGTTCTTC
-	TRBV6-5	TRBJ1-2	-	CASSSYAGSNYGYTF	TGTGCCAGCAGCAGTTACGCGGGGTCTAACTATGGCTACACCTTC
TRBD2	TRBV4-3	TRBJ2-5	-	CASSQLTSGKETQYF	TGCGCCAGCAGCCAACTAACTAGCGGGAAGGAGACCCAGTACTTC
TRBD1	TRBV4-1	TRBJ2-7	-	CASSPRLTGDEQYF	TGCGCCAGCAGCCCTAGGTTGACAGGGGACGAGCAGTACTTC
TRBD1	TRBV19	TRBJ2-3	few	CASSIQGARDTQYF	TGTGCCAGTAGTATACAGGGGGCGAGGGATACGCAGTATTTT
TRBD2	TRBV4-2	TRBJ2-5	few	CASSQALAGGTGETQYF	TGTGCCAGCAGCCAGGCACTAGCGGGGGGAACTGGGGAGACCCAGTACTTC
-	TRBV13	TRBJ1-1	-	CASSLSEDTEAFF	TGTGCCAGCAGCTTATCGGAGGACACTGAAGCTTTCTTT
-	TRBV5-6	TRBJ2-7	few	CASSYDSRDIRRSSYEQYF	TGTGCCAGCAGCTATGACTCCCGGGACATCCGGAGGAGCTCCTACGAGCAGTACTTC
-	TRBV9	TRBJ2-4	-	CASTPNGGPGNIQYF	TGTGCCAGCACCCCCAATGGTGGGCCTGGAAACATTCAGTACTTC
TRBD2	TRBV6-5	TRBJ2-4	-	CATGGSSAKNIQYF	TGTGCCACGGGCGGGAGTAGTGCCAAAAACATTCAGTACTTC
-	TRBV15	TRBJ2-5	-	CATSPGEGGPQETQYF	TGTGCCACCAGCCCCGGGGAAGGGGGTCCCCAAGAGACCCAGTACTTC
TRBD1	TRBV28	TRBJ2-5	-	CASSTIRDRGCWQYF	TGTGCCAGCAGTACGATCCGGGACAGGGGGTGCTGGCAGTACTTC
-	TRBV5-1	TRBJ2-5	-	CASSLAGFQETQYF	TGCGCCAGCAGCTTGGCGGGGTTCCAAGAGACCCAGTACTTC
TRBD1	TRBV28	TRBJ2-3	-	CASSLYGQGTDTQYF	TGTGCCAGCAGCCTATACGGACAGGGGACAGATACGCAGTATTTT
-	TRBV11-2	TRBJ2-7	-	CASRQGGSYEQYF	TGTGCCAGCAGACAGGGGGGGTCCTACGAGCAGTACTTC
-	TRBV19	TRBJ2-2	once	CASSTGTAFTGELFF	TGTGCCAGTAGTACCGGGACTGCTTTCACCGGGGAGCTGTTTTTT
-	TRBV5-1	TRBJ2-5	-	CASSLESTRLGETQYF	TGCGCCAGCAGCTTGGAATCGACTAGGTTAGGCGAGACCCAGTACTTC
TRBD1	TRBV5-4	TRBJ2-7	once	CASSWGQGYEQYF	TGTGCCAGCAGCTGGGGACAGGGCTACGAGCAGTACTTC